What follows describes a single TCR beta chain. This sample was included in a study of spatial heterogeneity in lung cancer. Study-level background: Untreated early-stage non-small cell lung cancer patients, around 72 in total, were the donors. The authors sequenced available follow-up PBMC samples, taken a median of about 23 months after resection.

MiXCR, applied by TCRdb to the 5' RACE reads, yields one record per CDR3 protein. The sample includes more than 75,000 distinct CDR3 sequences, roughly 21% seen only once; the top ten take 20% to 25%. Trimming pared 2 bases from V and 10 bases from J, leaving 12 bases between. This CDR3 has 14 residues. Germline assignment: CDR1 SGHTA and CDR2 FQGNSA. As for time point: blood at routine non-recurrence follow-up after resection. The sequenced material consisted of unsorted whole RNA from tumor, nontumor lung or frozen PBMC. The rearrangement links TRBV7-2 to TRBJ1-6; maybe TRBD1 (6 bases). The TCR comes from a male donor with early-stage non-small cell lung cancer. The sequenced sample was PBMCs, obtained at follow-up. CDR3 nucleotide sequence: TGTGCCAGCAGCTTAAGGGGGGGTAGCTCACCCCTCCACTTT. It yields the protein CASSLRGGSSPLHF.